This section outlines one TCR beta chain sequence together with its context. As yet, its antigen is unknown. The PCR used 60 Vbeta and 13 Jbeta primers. Only in-frame clones appear in the TCRdb table, and some are missing; sequencing was by immunoSEQ multiplex PCR. The sample consists of some 120,000 clones, about 81% of them appearing once. The data stem from a study of cytomegalovirus exposure and HLA in healthy donors. Overall study results and limits: Researchers reported from a later analysis that most CMV-associated TCR beta chains appeared HLA-restricted. 150 to 200 TCR beta chains were listed as cytomegalovirus-associated.

Germline CDR1 MNHEY, CDR2 SMNVEV (reference sequence). The V gene lost 7 bases and the J gene lost 6 bases, with 19 bases spanning the gap. The CDR3 loop spans 16 amino acids. Each donor's status was that of a healthy bone marrow donor. The sequenced material came from PBMCs. This receptor was identified in a woman in her 30s in good health and CMV-seronegative. The chain links TRBV27 to TRBJ1-6; D is perhaps TRBD1 (5 bases). The CDR3, as DNA: TGTGCCAGCAAAAAGGGGCGGGGCTCGGGTAATTCACCCCTCCACTTT. Its translation: CASKKGRGSGNSPLHF.